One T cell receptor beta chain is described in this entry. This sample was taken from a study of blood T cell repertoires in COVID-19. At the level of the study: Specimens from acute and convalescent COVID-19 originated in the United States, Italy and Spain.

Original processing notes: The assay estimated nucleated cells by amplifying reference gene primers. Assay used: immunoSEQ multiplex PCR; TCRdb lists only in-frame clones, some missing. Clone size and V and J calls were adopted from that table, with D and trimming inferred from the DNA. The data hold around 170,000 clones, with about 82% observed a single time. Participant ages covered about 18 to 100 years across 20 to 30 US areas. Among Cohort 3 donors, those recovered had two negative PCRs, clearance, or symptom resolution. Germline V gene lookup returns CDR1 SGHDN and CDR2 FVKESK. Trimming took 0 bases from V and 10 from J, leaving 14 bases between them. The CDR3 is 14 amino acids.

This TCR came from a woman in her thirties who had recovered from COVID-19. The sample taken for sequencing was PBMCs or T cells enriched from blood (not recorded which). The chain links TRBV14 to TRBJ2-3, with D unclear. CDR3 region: CASSQDSGNVPQYF. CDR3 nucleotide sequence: TGTGCCAGCAGCCAAGATTCAGGAAACGTGCCGCAGTATTTT.